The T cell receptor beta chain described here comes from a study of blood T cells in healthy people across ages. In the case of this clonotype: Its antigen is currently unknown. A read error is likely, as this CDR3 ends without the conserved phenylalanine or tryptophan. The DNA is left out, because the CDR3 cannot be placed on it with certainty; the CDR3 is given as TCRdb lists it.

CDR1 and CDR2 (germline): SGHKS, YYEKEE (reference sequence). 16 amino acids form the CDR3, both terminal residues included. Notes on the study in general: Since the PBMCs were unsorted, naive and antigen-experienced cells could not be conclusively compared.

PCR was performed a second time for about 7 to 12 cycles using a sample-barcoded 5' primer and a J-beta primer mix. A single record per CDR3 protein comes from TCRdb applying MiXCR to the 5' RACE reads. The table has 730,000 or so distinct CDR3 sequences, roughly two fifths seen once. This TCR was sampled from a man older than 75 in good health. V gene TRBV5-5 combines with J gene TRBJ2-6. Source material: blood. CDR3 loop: CASSPTIGSGANVLTI.